The text below deals with one TCR beta chain. Its antigen is currently not known. No per-base quality is available; no much larger clone lies one base away. Separate from the approximately 700-subject first cohort, the validation cohort of roughly 110 subjects was the group to which the donors belonged. The data belong to a study of cytomegalovirus exposure and HLA in healthy donors (dated by TCRdb to 2016 to 2017). At the level of the whole study: According to a later analysis, the roughly 120 validation repertoires were produced on the same platform as the roughly 600 repertoires of the first cohort. The study aimed to test whether cataloging public T cell receptors could reveal signatures of past pathogen exposure. In addition to the first cohort of approximately 670 subjects, a separate validation cohort of 130 or so different subjects was used. High-throughput TCR immunosequencing, statistical association of individual TCRs with disease status, and machine learning were combined to predict cytomegalovirus infection status.

The CDR3 covers 14 residues, taking in both the cysteine and the phenylalanine. Left in the record is the CDR3 DNA by itself, 42 bases read in frame from the first base. The germline V gene supplies CDR1 LGHNA and CDR2 YSLEER. A distance of 10 bases separates the germline ends of V and J, which lose 0 bases and 4 bases respectively. Libraries were constructed by the immunoSEQ multiplex PCR assay. In the paper's pipeline: A statistical classification framework was built for diagnosing cytomegalovirus status from the catalog of TCR beta chain sequences. Held by TCRdb, this immuneACCESS table contains in-frame sequences only and omits some clones. Under half of the omission traces to an unresolved V gene where checked; the cause of the rest is unknown. Clone size and V and J calls were adopted from that table, with D and trimming inferred from the DNA. The sample data list approximately 300,000 clones, and just over 85% of these were observed just once. The ten largest account for around 0.8% of the sample.

The investigation overall reported the following: A total of roughly 160 TCR beta chains were listed by the study as associated with cytomegalovirus. Of the cluster scores, 94% were above 0 in a later analysis, which found that TCRs clustered in the first cohort also tended to co-occur in the 95 to 150 validation repertoires. According to the authors, the approach could potentially be generalized to other disease states and immunological phenotypes. Most TCR sequences were seen in very few donors, while some public TCRs were found in many individuals. The classifier was reported to diagnose cytomegalovirus status with high specificity and sensitivity in both the original and validation cohorts. All 110 or so repertoires were used to score co-occurrence in the validation cohort in a later analysis, because that analysis had no HLA typing for the cohort. Three of the identified cytomegalovirus-associated TCR beta chains were confirmed in vitro to be specific for cytomegalovirus antigens.

The sequence links TRBV4-3 to TRBJ2-7, and perhaps TRBD1 as D gene, on 5 matching bases. The clonotype was recovered from a woman aged 18-29 years in good health and CMV-seronegative. The sample was PBMCs. The encoded CDR3 is CASSQDANRYEQYF. The sequence in DNA is TGCGCCAGCAGCCAAGATGCAAACAGGTACGAGCAGTACTTC.